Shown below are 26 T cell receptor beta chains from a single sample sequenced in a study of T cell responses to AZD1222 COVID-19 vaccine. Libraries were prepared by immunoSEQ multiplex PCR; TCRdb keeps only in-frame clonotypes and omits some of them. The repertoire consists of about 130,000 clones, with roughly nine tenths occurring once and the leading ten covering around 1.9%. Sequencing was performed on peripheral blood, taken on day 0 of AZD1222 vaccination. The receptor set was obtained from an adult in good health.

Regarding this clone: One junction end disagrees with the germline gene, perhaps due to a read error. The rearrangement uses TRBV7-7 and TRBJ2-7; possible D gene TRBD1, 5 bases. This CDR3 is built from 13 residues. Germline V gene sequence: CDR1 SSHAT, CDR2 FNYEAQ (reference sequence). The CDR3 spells CASSPGITYEQYF. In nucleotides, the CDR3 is TGTGCTAGCAGCCCAGGGATTACCTACGAGCAGTACTTC.

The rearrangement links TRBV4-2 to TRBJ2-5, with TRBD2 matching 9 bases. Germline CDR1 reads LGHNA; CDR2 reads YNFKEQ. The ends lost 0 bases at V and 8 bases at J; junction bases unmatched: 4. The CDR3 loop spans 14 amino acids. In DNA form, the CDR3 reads TGTGCCAGCAGCCAAGACGATAGCGGGGGAACCCAGTACTTC. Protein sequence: CASSQDDSGGTQYF.

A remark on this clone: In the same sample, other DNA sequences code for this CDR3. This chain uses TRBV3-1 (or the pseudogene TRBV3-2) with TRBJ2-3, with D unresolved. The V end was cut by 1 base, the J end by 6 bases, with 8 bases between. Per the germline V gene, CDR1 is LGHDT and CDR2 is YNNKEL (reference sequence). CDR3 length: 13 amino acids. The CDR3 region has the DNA TGTGCCAGCAGCCAAGGGGCGGTTGATACGCAGTATTTT. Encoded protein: CASSQGAVDTQYF.

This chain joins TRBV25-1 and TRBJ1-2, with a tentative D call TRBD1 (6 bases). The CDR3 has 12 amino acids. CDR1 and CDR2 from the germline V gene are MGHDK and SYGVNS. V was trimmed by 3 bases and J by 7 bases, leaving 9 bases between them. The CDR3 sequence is CASSDGRGGYTF. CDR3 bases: TGTGCCAGCAGTGACGGCAGGGGTGGCTACACCTTC.

CDR3: CASSPIPTSGGQETQYF. The CDR3 DNA reads as TGTGCCAGCAGCCCTATCCCGACTAGCGGGGGCCAAGAGACCCAGTACTTC. The rearrangement uses TRBV3-1 (or the pseudogene TRBV3-2) and TRBJ2-5, with TRBD2 identical over 12 bases. Germline CDR1 reads LGHDT; CDR2 reads YNNKEL (reference sequence). The CDR3 length is 17 residues. V lost 4 bases to trimming and J lost 1 base; unmatched junction nucleotides: 7.

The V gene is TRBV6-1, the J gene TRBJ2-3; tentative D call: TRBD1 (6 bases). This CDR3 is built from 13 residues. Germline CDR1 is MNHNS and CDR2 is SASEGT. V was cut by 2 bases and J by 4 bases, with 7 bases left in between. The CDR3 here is CASSEQGPDTQYF. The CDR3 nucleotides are TGTGCCAGCAGTGAACAGGGGCCAGATACGCAGTATTTT.

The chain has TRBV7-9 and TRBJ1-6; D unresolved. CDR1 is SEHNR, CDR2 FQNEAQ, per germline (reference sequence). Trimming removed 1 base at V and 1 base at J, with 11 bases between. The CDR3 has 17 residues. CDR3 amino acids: CASSLGGVGSYNSPLHF. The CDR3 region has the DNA TGTGCCAGCAGCTTAGGGGGTGTGGGGTCCTATAATTCACCCCTCCACTTT.

The CDR3, as DNA: TGTGCCACCAGTGACCCCCCTATAGAGACCCAGTACTTC. It yields the protein CATSDPPIETQYF. This chain connects TRBV24-1 to TRBJ2-5; D not certain. The germline V and J ends were trimmed by 4 bases and 4 bases, with 9 bases remaining between them. Germline-derived CDR1 and CDR2 are KGHDR and SFDVKD. CDR3 size: 13 residues.

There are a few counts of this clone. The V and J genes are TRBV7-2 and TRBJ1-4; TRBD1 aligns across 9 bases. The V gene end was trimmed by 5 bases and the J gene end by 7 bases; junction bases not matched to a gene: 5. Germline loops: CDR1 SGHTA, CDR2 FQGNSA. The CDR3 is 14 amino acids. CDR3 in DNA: TGTGCCAGCAGCCCACAGGGGGCGAGTGAAAAACTGTTTTTT. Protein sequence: CASSPQGASEKLFF.

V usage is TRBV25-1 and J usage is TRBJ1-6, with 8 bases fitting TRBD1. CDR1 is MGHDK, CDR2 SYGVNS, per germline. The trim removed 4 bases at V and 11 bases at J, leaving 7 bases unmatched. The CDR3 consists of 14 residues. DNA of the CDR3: TGTGCCAGCAGTGTTTTGCTGACAGGGGCACCCCTCCACTTT. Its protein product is CASSVLLTGAPLHF.

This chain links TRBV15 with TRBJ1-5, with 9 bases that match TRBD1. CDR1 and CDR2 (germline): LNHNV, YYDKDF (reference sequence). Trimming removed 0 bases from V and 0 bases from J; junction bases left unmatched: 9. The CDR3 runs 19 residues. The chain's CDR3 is CATSREVGTGRFSNQPQHF. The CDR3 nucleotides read TGTGCCACCAGCAGAGAGGTGGGGACAGGGAGATTTAGCAATCAGCCCCAGCATTTT.

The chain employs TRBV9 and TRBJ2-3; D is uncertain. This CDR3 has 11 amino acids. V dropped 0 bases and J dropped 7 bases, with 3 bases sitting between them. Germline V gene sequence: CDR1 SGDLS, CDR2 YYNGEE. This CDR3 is CASSVGYTQYF. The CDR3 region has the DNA TGTGCCAGCAGCGTAGGATATACGCAGTATTTT.

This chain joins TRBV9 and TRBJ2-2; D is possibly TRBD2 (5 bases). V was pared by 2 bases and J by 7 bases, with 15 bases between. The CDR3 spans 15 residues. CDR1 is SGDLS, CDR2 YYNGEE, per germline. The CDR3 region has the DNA TGTGCCAGCAGCGTGTCCGGGGTAGGAGACGGGGAGCTGTTTTTT. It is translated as CASSVSGVGDGELFF.

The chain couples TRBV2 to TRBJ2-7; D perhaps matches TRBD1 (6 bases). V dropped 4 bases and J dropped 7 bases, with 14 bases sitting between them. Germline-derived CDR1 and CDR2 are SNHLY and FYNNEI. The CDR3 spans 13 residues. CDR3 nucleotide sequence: TGTGCCAGCAGTGCAGGGGCATACCTAGAGCAGTACTTC. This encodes CASSAGAYLEQYF.

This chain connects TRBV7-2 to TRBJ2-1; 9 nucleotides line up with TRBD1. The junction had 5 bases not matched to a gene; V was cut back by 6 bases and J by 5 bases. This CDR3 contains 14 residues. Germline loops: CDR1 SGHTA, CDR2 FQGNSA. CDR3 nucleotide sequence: TGTGCCAGCAGGGGACAGGGAGGGAACAATGAGCAGTTCTTC. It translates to CASRGQGGNNEQFF.

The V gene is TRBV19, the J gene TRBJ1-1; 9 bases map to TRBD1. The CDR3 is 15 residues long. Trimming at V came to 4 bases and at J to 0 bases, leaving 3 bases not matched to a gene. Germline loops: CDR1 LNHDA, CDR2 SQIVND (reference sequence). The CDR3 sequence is CASSRTGALNTEAFF. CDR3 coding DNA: TGTGCCAGTAGTAGGACAGGGGCCCTGAACACTGAAGCTTTCTTT.

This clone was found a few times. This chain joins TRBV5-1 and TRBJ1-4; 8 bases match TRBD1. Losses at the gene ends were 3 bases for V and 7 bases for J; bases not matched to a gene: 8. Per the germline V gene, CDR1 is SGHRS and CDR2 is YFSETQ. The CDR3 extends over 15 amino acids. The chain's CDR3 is CASSSTGADTEKLFF. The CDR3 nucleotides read TGCGCCAGCAGCTCGACAGGGGCCGACACTGAAAAACTGTTTTTT.

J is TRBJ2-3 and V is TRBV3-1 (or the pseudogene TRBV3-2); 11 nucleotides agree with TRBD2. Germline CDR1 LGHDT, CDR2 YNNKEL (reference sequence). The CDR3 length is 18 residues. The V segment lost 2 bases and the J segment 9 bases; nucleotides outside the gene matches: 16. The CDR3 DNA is TGTGCCAGCAGCCAAATTACTAGCGGGGGAGCCCATAGGGGGACGCAGTATTTT. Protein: CASSQITSGGAHRGTQYF.

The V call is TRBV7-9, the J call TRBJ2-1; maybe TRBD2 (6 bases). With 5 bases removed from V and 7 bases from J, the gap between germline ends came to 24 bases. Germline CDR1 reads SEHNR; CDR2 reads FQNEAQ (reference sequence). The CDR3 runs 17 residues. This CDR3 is CASSPATASWAGNEQFF. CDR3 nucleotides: TGTGCCAGCAGCCCGGCGACAGCTAGTTGGGCGGGGAATGAGCAGTTCTTC.

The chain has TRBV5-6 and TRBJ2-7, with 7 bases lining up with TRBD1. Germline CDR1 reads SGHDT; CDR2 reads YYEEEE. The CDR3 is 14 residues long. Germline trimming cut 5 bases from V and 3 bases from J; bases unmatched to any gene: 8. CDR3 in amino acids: CASSVRDSLYEQYF. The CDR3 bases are TGTGCCAGCAGTGTGAGGGACAGTCTCTACGAGCAGTACTTC. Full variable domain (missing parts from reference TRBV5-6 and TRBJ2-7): DAGVTQSPTHLIKTRGQQVTLRCSPKSGHDTVSWYQQALGQGPQFIFQYYEEEERQRGNFPDRFSGHQFPNYSSELNVNALLLGDSALYLCASSVRDSLYEQYFGPGTRLTVT.

The CDR3 here is CASSPLYSNQPQHF. In DNA, the CDR3 is TGTGCCAGCAGCCCCCTTTATAGCAATCAGCCCCAGCATTTT. This rearrangement joins TRBV7-8 to TRBJ1-5; D gene uncertain. Germline lookup yields CDR1 SGHVS and CDR2 FQNEAQ. V was trimmed by 5 bases and J by 0 bases, leaving 8 bases between them. The CDR3 is 14 amino acids.

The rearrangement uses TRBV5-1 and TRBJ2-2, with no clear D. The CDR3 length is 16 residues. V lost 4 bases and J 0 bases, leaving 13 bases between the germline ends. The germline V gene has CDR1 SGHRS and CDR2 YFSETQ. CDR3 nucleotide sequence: TGCGCCAGCAGCCCAACCGCAGGTTCGAACACCGGGGAGCTGTTTTTT. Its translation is CASSPTAGSNTGELFF.

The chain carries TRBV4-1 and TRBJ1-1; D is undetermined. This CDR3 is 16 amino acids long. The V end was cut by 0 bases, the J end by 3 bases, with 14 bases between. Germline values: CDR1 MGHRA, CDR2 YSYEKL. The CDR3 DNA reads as TGCGCCAGCAGCCAAGATGCGTCAGCTACTCACACTGAAGCTTTCTTT. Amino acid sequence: CASSQDASATHTEAFF.

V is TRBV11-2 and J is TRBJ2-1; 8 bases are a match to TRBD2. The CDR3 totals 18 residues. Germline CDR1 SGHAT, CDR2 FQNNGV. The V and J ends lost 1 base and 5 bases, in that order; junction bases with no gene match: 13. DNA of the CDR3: TGTGCCAGCAGCTTAGGTTCCGGCGGGGGGAACGCGCACAATGAGCAGTTCTTC. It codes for CASSLGSGGGNAHNEQFF.

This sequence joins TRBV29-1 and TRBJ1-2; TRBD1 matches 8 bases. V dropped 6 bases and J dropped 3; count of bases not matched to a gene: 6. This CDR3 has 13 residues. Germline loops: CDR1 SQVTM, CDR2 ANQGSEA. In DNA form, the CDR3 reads TGCAGCGTGCGGACAGGGTCAGACTATGGCTACACCTTC. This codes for CSVRTGSDYGYTF.

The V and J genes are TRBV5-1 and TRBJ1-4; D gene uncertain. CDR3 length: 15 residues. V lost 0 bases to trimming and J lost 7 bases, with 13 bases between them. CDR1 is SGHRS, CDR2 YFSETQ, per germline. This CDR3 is CASSLAELNSEKLFF. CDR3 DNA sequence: TGCGCCAGCAGCTTGGCGGAACTTAATAGTGAAAAACTGTTTTTT.